This T cell receptor beta chain was captured by sequencing in a study of T cell repertoires in cytomegalovirus infection. The wider study: HLA-B-restricted CMV epitopes that are well studied, plus recently identified HLA-C-restricted ones, were used by the study. Public TCR beta signatures provided an indication of both CMV infection and a matching HLA type. General observations from the study: HLA-C-restricted, CMV-specific TCR beta clonotypes were dominant ex vivo. Identification of carriers of CMV plus the relevant HLA was performed using cumulative public TCR beta family frequency.

One entry per CDR3 protein, called by TCRdb with MiXCR from the reads. The sample includes about 500,000 distinct CDR3 sequences, roughly a third of them seen just once. V was cut by 4 bases and J by 0 bases, with 7 bases left in between. The CDR3 has 14 residues. The germline CDR1 and CDR2 sequences are LNHNV and YYDKDF (reference sequence). Regarding this clonotype: Its cognate antigen is unknown.

The V gene is TRBV15, the J gene TRBJ1-5; D is ambiguous. The TCR originated in a human donor in good health (CMV status not recorded). Some clones in this sample may be carry-over from other donors' samples. Here the sequenced sample was cultured PBMCs, taken from culture after CMV antigen stimulation. CDR3 protein: CATSKRLSNQPQHF. In DNA form, the CDR3 reads TGTGCCACCAGCAAGAGGCTTAGCAATCAGCCCCAGCATTTT.